This TCR beta chain was documented in a study of T cells expressing NK-cell markers. Study-level points and caveats: The leading position in the CD3+CD56-NKG2C+ fraction of four donors also went to these clonotypes. The contribution of dominant NKG2C+ clonotypes to CD8+ T cells in more than five donors was roughly 1.0-7.0%.

The CDR3 has 13 residues. The TCR beta cDNA came from 5'RACE template switching with UMIs. TCRdb reworked the 5' RACE reads into one entry per CDR3 protein, no DNA. The listing contains some 150,000 distinct CDR3 sequences. Regarding this clonotype: Its antigen is still unknown.

The sequence came from a man aged 18 to 30 in good health. Specimen: blood T cells: a sorted CD56 or NKG2C T cell subset, CD4+ or CD8+ T cells, or bulk PBMC T cells (not recorded which). This chain joins TRBV12-3 or TRBV12-4 and TRBJ2-7; TCRdb picks TRBD2, but there is no DNA to check that call. This CDR3 is CASSFPPPYEQYF.